This T cell receptor beta chain was documented in a study of response to subunit inactivated influenza vaccine. The study, taken as a whole, reports: Authors proposed each seasonal influenza vaccination draws in few new T cells.

Germline V CDR1 and CDR2: DFQATT, SNEGSKA (reference sequence). V shed 0 bases and J 5 bases; nucleotides not matched to a gene: 7. The CDR3 totals 14 residues. Points on this clonotype: Its cognate antigen is unknown.

TCRdb reprocessed the RT-PCR reads via MiXCR and lists one record per CDR3 protein. Of almost 250,000 distinct CDR3 sequences listed, 12% are singletons. The sequencing used non-naive T cells sorted from PBMCs, collected 14 to 15 days before vaccination. This rearrangement joins TRBV20-1 to TRBJ2-7, with 7 bases that match TRBD2. The clonotype was recovered from a man aged 50 to 60 who received an inactivated influenza vaccine. CDR3: CSARDPSGTHEQYF. In nucleotides, the CDR3 is TGCAGTGCTAGAGATCCCAGCGGGACGCACGAGCAGTACTTC.